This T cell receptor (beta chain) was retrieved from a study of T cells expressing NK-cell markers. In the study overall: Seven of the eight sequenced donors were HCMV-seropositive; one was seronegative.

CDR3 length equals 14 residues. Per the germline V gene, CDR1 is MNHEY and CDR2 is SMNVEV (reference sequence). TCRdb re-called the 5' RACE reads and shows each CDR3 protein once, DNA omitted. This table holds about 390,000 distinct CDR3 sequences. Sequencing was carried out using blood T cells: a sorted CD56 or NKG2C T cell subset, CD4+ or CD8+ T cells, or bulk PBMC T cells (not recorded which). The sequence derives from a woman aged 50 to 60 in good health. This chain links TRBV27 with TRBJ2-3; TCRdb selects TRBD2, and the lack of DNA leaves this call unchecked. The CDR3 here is CASSSGGPTDTQYF.